What follows are 30 T cell receptor beta chains derived from one specimen sequenced in a study of regulatory T cells in long-lasting Graves disease (dated by TCRdb to 2020 to 2022). Reading the label with the study, this specimen's time point is: newly diagnosed GD, antithyroid drugs for less than 3 months. RNA was extracted from PBMCs in TRIzol for both TCR sequencing and RNA sequencing. Library preparation used multiplex PCR. TCRdb names Illumina HiSeq 4000 as the instrument used. CDR3 regions were amplified by Arm-PCR with iRepertoire HTBI primers to construct TCR beta libraries. TCRdb handled the public reads itself, with Q25 trimming in fastp and clone calling in MiXCR, and kept productive beta chains. CDR3 protein sequences are deduplicated, and each keeps its most common genes and DNA. Counted in this sample were 360,000 or so distinct CDR3 sequences; about 16% of them appeared once. Together, the top ten hold around 20% of the sample.

These same data were also listed under a study on T cells in Graves' hyperthyroidism and ophthalmopathy.

The sequences come from peripheral blood mononuclear cells (PBMCs), collected at new diagnosis, from a patient treated with antithyroid drugs. Receptors were obtained from a woman aged 18-29 years with Graves disease. Donor details come from another sample of the same person, matched by shared clones.

This clonotype was detected once. The chain uses TRBV2 and TRBJ1-5; D gene uncertain. CDR1 and CDR2 from the germline V gene are SNHLY and FYNNEI. This CDR3 spans 15 amino acids. Trimming took 4 bases from V and 0 from J, leaving 10 bases between them. CDR3 in DNA: TGTGCCAGCAGTGCAGGACCGGTTAGCAATCAGCCCCAGCATTTT. It codes for CASSAGPVSNQPQHF.

In its sample, this clonotype was seen a few times. The chain has TRBV12-3 or TRBV12-4 and TRBJ1-5; D unclear. The CDR3 spans 14 residues. V was cut by 1 base and J by 7 bases, with 11 bases left in between. The CDR3 DNA sequence: TGTGCCAGCAGTTTAGTGGGGAATGTACAGCCCCAGCATTTT. It is translated as CASSLVGNVQPQHF.

This clonotype came up many times. The chain uses TRBV11-2 and TRBJ2-5; D not resolved. This CDR3 has 14 residues. The germline V and J ends were trimmed by 0 bases and 5 bases, with 10 bases remaining between them. The V gene's germline CDR1 is SGHAT and CDR2 FQNNGV. CDR3 sequence (DNA): TGTGCCAGCAGCTTAGATGGGGTCCCGGAGACCCAGTACTTC. Protein product: CASSLDGVPETQYF.

This clonotype was detected many times. The V call is TRBV10-3, the J call TRBJ1-1; perhaps TRBD1 as D (5 bases). The CDR3 is 12 amino acids. From germline, CDR1 is ENHRY and CDR2 SYGVKD. V lost 4 bases and J lost 8, with 11 bases in between. The DNA for the CDR3 is TGTGCCATCAGTGCGGGACTCCTCGAAGCTTTCTTT. It encodes CAISAGLLEAFF.

A word on this clonotype: Since a much larger clone is just one base distant, this may be a read error. V usage is TRBV12-5 and J usage is TRBJ2-7, with D possibly being TRBD2 (6 bases). Trimming took off 5 bases at V and 7 bases at J, with 18 bases between the two ends. This CDR3 has 14 amino acids. CDR1 is LGHNT, CDR2 FRNRAP, per germline. The CDR3, as DNA: TGTGCTAGTGGTCGCAGTGGGGGGAACAATGAGCAGTACTTC. This gives the protein CASGRSGGNNEQYF.

This clonotype was counted at least ten times. The chain joins TRBV11-2 to TRBJ1-3, with TRBD1 as a possible D gene (6 bases). The CDR3 extends over 15 amino acids. Trimming took 3 bases from V and 0 from J, leaving 9 bases between them. Germline V gene data show CDR1 as SGHAT and CDR2 as FQNNGV. CDR3: CASSFARGSGNTIYF. In nucleotides, the CDR3 is TGTGCCAGCAGCTTCGCCAGGGGCTCTGGAAACACCATATATTTT.

The chain carries TRBV24-1 and TRBJ2-2; a weak D match, TRBD2 (6 bases). V shed 9 bases and J shed 0 bases, with 13 bases lying between them. Germline CDR1 is KGHDR and CDR2 is SFDVKD. The CDR3 runs 15 residues. CDR3 sequence: CATGVGGSNTGELFF. In DNA, the CDR3 is TGTGCCACCGGGGTTGGGGGGTCGAACACCGGGGAGCTGTTTTTT.

This clonotype turned up a few times. This sequence joins TRBV27 and TRBJ2-7, with a possible D match to TRBD1 (5 bases). Germline loops: CDR1 MNHEY, CDR2 SMNVEV (reference sequence). CDR3 length: 14 residues. V was pared by 2 bases and J by 4 bases, with 12 bases between. The CDR3 sequence: CASSLRGLLYEQYF. CDR3 bases: TGTGCCAGCAGTTTAAGGGGCCTCTTATACGAGCAGTACTTC.

This clonotype came up many times. CDR3 bases: TGTGCCAGCAGTCTACGGACAGTCGGCCTTGCAACTAATGAAAAACTGTTTTTT. This codes for CASSLRTVGLATNEKLFF. The chain couples TRBV2 to TRBJ1-4; weak D call: TRBD1 (6 bases). With 5 bases removed from V and 0 bases from J, the gap between germline ends came to 19 bases. CDR1 is SNHLY, CDR2 FYNNEI, per germline. This CDR3 is built from 18 residues.

This clonotype was detected ten times or more. CDR3 loop: CSVAGGPYEQYF. CDR3 sequence (DNA): TGCAGCGTCGCGGGAGGACCCTACGAGCAGTACTTC. The chain joins TRBV29-1 to TRBJ2-7; 8 bases agree with TRBD2. The CDR3 length is 12 residues. Germline CDR1 SQVTM, CDR2 ANQGSEA. Unmatched junction bases numbered 3, after V lost 6 bases and J lost 2 bases.

This clonotype has a count of ten or more. The rearrangement uses TRBV12-5 and TRBJ2-1; unclear D gene. V was pared by 1 base and J by 2 bases, with 6 bases between. Per germline, CDR1 LGHNT and CDR2 FRNRAP. The CDR3 spans 14 residues. In DNA, the CDR3 is TGTGCTAGTGGTTTGGACTCCGCCTACAATGAGCAGTTCTTC. It is translated as CASGLDSAYNEQFF. The variable domain in full, completed from reference TRBV12-5 and TRBJ2-1, reads DARVTQTPRHKVTEMGQEVTMRCQPILGHNTVFWYRQTMMQGLELLAYFRNRAPLDDSGMPKDRFSAEMPDATLATLKIQPSEPRDSAVYFCASGLDSAYNEQFFGPGTRLTVL.

Only a few counts were recorded for this clonotype. The chain combines TRBV20-1 with TRBJ2-7; 7 positions match TRBD1. The germline V gene encodes CDR1 DFQATT and CDR2 SNEGSKA (reference sequence). The CDR3 spans 15 residues. V lost 0 bases, J lost 0 bases, and 5 bases stayed unmatched. The CDR3 DNA reads as TGCAGTGCTAGAGAGAAGGGGGCGAGCTCCTACGAGCAGTACTTC. It translates to CSAREKGASSYEQYF.

In this sample, this clonotype turned up many times. The rearrangement joins TRBV6-2 or TRBV6-3 to TRBJ2-2; no firm D call. The CDR3 runs 13 residues. V lost 2 bases and J 3 bases, leaving 4 bases between the germline ends. In germline, CDR1 is MNHEY, CDR2 SVGEGT. The CDR3 DNA is TGTGCCAGCAGTTACAGGGACACCGGGGAGCTGTTTTTT. Its translation is CASSYRDTGELFF.

This clonotype appeared a few times. The chain combines TRBV3-1 with TRBJ2-5; possible D gene TRBD1, 6 bases. The germline V and J ends were trimmed by 0 bases and 6 bases, with 14 bases remaining between them. The CDR3 sequence is 15 residues long. Germline V gene sequence: CDR1 LGHDT, CDR2 YNNKEL (reference sequence). The CDR3, as DNA: TGTGCCAGCAGCCAAGATACGGTACAGGGCCAGACCCAGTACTTC. Amino acids: CASSQDTVQGQTQYF.

This clonotype was recorded at least ten times. The J gene is TRBJ2-1, the V gene TRBV7-9; TRBD1 might be the D (5 bases). The CDR3 is made up of 20 amino acids. V was cut by 1 base and J by 8 bases, with 30 bases left in between. The germline V gene encodes CDR1 SEHNR and CDR2 FQNEAQ (reference sequence). The DNA of the CDR3 is TGTGCCAGCAGCTTAGTACGGCCAGGGTTGATTTACATATTATCTGATGAGCAGTTCTTC. Amino acid sequence: CASSLVRPGLIYILSDEQFF. The variable domain in full, with the rest retrieved from reference TRBV7-9 and TRBJ2-1, is DTGVSQNPRHKITKRGQNVTFRCDPISEHNRLYWYRQTLGQGPEFLTYFQNEAQLEKSRLLSDRFSAERPKGSFSTLEIQRTEQGDSAMYLCASSLVRPGLIYILSDEQFFGPGTRLTVL.

The chain is built from TRBV12-3 or TRBV12-4 and TRBJ2-2; D remains ambiguous. V was cut by 3 bases and J by 0 bases, with 14 bases left in between. The CDR3 covers 17 residues. CDR3 amino acids: CASSFSSSSPNTGELFF. The CDR3 coding sequence is TGTGCCAGCAGTTTCTCTTCCAGCAGCCCGAACACCGGGGAGCTGTTTTTT.

This clonotype has ten or more counts. V and J are TRBV11-2 and TRBJ2-5, with TRBD2 as a possible D gene (6 bases). The V gene's germline CDR1 is SGHAT and CDR2 FQNNGV. Trimming stripped 5 bases from V and 5 bases from J, with 12 bases between. CDR3 length equals 13 residues. The CDR3 bases are TGTGCCAGCAGCCACGGGGGAGGCGAGACCCAGTACTTC. Translated: CASSHGGGETQYF.

V usage is TRBV19 and J usage is TRBJ1-4; TRBD1 matches at 7 bases. The CDR3 is 14 amino acids. CDR1 and CDR2 from the germline V gene are LNHDA and SQIVND (reference sequence). J was trimmed by 4 bases and V by 7 bases; bases with no gene match: 6. CDR3 DNA sequence: TGTGCCAGTAAGGGGGCAGCCCTTAATGAAAAACTGTTTTTT. Encoded protein: CASKGAALNEKLFF.

This clonotype was found many times. The chain joins TRBV2 to TRBJ1-1; perhaps TRBD1 as D (6 bases). The CDR3 runs 13 residues. The germline gives CDR1 SNHLY, CDR2 FYNNEI. Trimming shortened V by 7 bases and J by 6 bases, and 15 bases separated the two germline ends. CDR3 bases: TGTGCCAGCACCCTCAACAGGGTCGCTGAAGCTTTCTTT. Its protein is CASTLNRVAEAFF.

This chain joins TRBV11-2 and TRBJ2-5; TRBD2 matches at 8 bases. The CDR3 spans 15 residues. CDR1 and CDR2 from the germline V gene are SGHAT and FQNNGV. Germline trimming cut 5 bases from V and 5 bases from J; bases unmatched to any gene: 10. The CDR3 loop is CASSANGRAWETQYF. CDR3 bases: TGTGCCAGCAGCGCGAACGGGAGGGCCTGGGAGACCCAGTACTTC.

This clonotype was seen ten or more times. The J gene is TRBJ2-1, the V gene TRBV5-4, with D hard to call. This CDR3 spans 15 amino acids. Germline CDR1 is SGHNT and CDR2 is YYREEE (reference sequence). Trimming shortened V by 2 bases and J by 4 bases, and 13 bases separated the two germline ends. The CDR3: CASSLSTTGYNEQFF. The CDR3 bases are TGTGCCAGCAGCTTAAGTACGACGGGTTACAATGAGCAGTTCTTC.

This clonotype showed up many times. This chain links TRBV13 with TRBJ1-1, with D unclear. With 6 bases removed from V and 4 bases from J, the gap between germline ends came to 15 bases. The CDR3 contains 14 residues. CDR1 and CDR2 from the germline V gene are PRHDT and FYEKMQ (reference sequence). The CDR3 coding sequence is TGTGCCAGCAGGGCAGCGGGCAGAAGCACTGAAGCTTTCTTT. It yields the protein CASRAAGRSTEAFF.

This clonotype was detected many times. CDR3 in amino acids: CASSRPGGMGTGELFF. CDR3 in DNA: TGTGCCAGCAGCCGGCCAGGGGGGATGGGAACCGGGGAGCTGTTTTTT. The chain joins TRBV7-2 to TRBJ2-2; possibly TRBD1 for D (7 bases). This CDR3 has 16 amino acids. Per the germline V gene, CDR1 is SGHTA and CDR2 is FQGNSA. Trimming took 5 bases from V and 5 from J, leaving 18 bases between them.

This clonotype appeared a few times. V usage is TRBV19 and J usage is TRBJ2-3, with 7 bases fitting TRBD1. This CDR3 is built from 16 residues. V gave up 8 bases and J gave up 0 bases; unmatched junction bases: 11. Germline V gives CDR1 LNHDA, CDR2 SQIVND (reference sequence). CDR3 DNA sequence: TGTGCCAGTCTGGGGGCCGGGACAGCCAGCACAGATACGCAGTATTTT. Its translation: CASLGAGTASTDTQYF.

This clonotype was picked up many times. The chain is built from TRBV6-1 and TRBJ2-1; maybe TRBD2 (7 bases). The CDR3 covers 15 residues. The V gene lost 4 bases and the J gene lost 4 bases, with 14 bases spanning the gap. The germline V gene encodes CDR1 MNHNS and CDR2 SASEGT. The CDR3 protein is CASSVARGRYNEQFF. CDR3 nucleotides: TGTGCCAGCAGTGTCGCGCGGGGGCGGTACAATGAGCAGTTCTTC.

V gene TRBV28 combines with J gene TRBJ2-4; D assignment may be TRBD1 or TRBD2 (5 bases each). Per the germline V gene, CDR1 is MDHEN and CDR2 is SYDVKM. V lost 6 bases to trimming and J lost 1 base, with 7 bases between them. There are 13 residues in the CDR3. The CDR3 loop is CASSRDAKNIQYF. CDR3 sequence (DNA): TGTGCCAGCAGCCGGGACGCCAAAAACATTCAGTACTTC.

This clonotype was recorded at least ten times. The chain links TRBV5-1 to TRBJ2-7, with 14 bases fitting TRBD2. This CDR3 has 14 amino acids. The germline CDR1 and CDR2 sequences are SGHRS and YFSETQ. V trimming: 3 bases; J trimming: 6 bases; junction bases outside the gene matches: 2. CDR3 loop: CASSSGTSGGEQYF. The CDR3 DNA sequence: TGCGCCAGCAGCTCAGGGACTAGCGGGGGCGAGCAGTACTTC. Supplemented by reference TRBV5-1 and TRBJ2-7, the full variable domain reads KAGVTQTPRYLIKTRGQQVTLSCSPISGHRSVSWYQQTPGQGLQFLFEYFSETQRNKGNFPGRFSGRQFSNSRSEMNVSTLELGDSALYLCASSSGTSGGEQYFGPGTRLTVT.

The J gene is TRBJ2-3, the V gene TRBV28; D possibly matches TRBD1 or TRBD2 (5 bases each). Deletions cut 6 bases from V and 4 bases from J, with 17 bases between. Germline-derived CDR1 and CDR2 are MDHEN and SYDVKM. CDR3 length: 15 residues. The CDR3 spells CASSPGQLWSDTQYF. The CDR3, as DNA: TGTGCCAGCAGCCCGGGGCAGCTCTGGTCAGATACGCAGTATTTT.

Only a few counts were recorded for this clonotype. The genes are TRBV24-1 and TRBJ2-5; 12 bases agree with TRBD2. This CDR3 is 16 amino acids long. The germline V gene encodes CDR1 KGHDR and CDR2 SFDVKD. V lost 4 bases and J lost 5; bases outside the gene matches: 7. The CDR3 loop reads CATSEPSSGGDETQYF. CDR3 in DNA: TGTGCCACCAGTGAACCCTCTAGCGGGGGGGATGAGACCCAGTACTTC.

The rearrangement joins TRBV12-3 or TRBV12-4 to TRBJ1-6, with D unresolved. Trimming shortened V by 6 bases and J by 5 bases, and 11 bases separated the two germline ends. The CDR3 runs 14 residues. CDR3 amino acids: CASSDRRNNSPLHF. DNA of the CDR3: TGTGCCAGCAGCGACCGGAGGAATAATTCACCCCTCCACTTT.